These 24 T cell receptor beta chains were all obtained from the same sample, sequenced in a study of PD-1 blockade in classical Hodgkin lymphoma. Sequencing used immunoSEQ multiplex PCR; TCRdb keeps in-frame clones, though not all of them. The data hold 75,000 to 100,000 clones, with around 80% observed a single time. Patients all relapsed after autologous stem cell transplantation, and there was variation in brentuximab vedotin exposure. The sample was peripheral blood mononuclear cells (PBMCs), taken at baseline. The source is a human donor with classical Hodgkin lymphoma.

The chain has TRBV5-6 and TRBJ1-2; D uncertain. CDR3 length equals 13 residues. V was trimmed by 3 bases and J by 6 bases, leaving 12 bases between them. Per the germline V gene, CDR1 is SGHDT and CDR2 is YYEEEE. CDR3 sequence reads: CASSSPGVHGYTF. DNA of the CDR3: TGTGCCAGCAGCTCTCCGGGAGTGCATGGCTACACCTTC.

The chain has TRBV6-4 and TRBJ1-1, with 9 bases aligning to TRBD1. The CDR3 is 12 amino acids. Germline CDR1 is MRHNA and CDR2 is SNTAGT. Losses at the gene ends were 6 bases for V and 5 bases for J; bases not matched to a gene: 1. CDR3 sequence reads: CASRGTGTEAFF. The CDR3, as DNA: TGTGCCAGCAGGGGGACAGGGACTGAAGCTTTCTTT.

This rearrangement joins TRBV28 to TRBJ1-2, with TRBD1 identical over 8 bases. This CDR3 spans 14 amino acids. The trim removed 3 bases at V and 8 bases at J, leaving 8 bases unmatched. Looked up from germline, CDR1 is MDHEN and CDR2 is SYDVKM. CDR3 nucleotide sequence: TGTGCCAGCAGTTTTACAGGGGGGACGGGCGGCTACACCTTC. Translating it yields CASSFTGGTGGYTF.

The chain combines TRBV5-6 with TRBJ1-2; D is ambiguous. In germline, CDR1 is SGHDT, CDR2 YYEEEE. The CDR3 loop spans 13 amino acids. The V and J ends lost 3 bases and 3 bases respectively, with 9 bases between them. The CDR3 here is CASSSPPYYGYTF. CDR3 sequence (DNA): TGTGCCAGCAGCTCCCCTCCCTACTATGGCTACACCTTC.

The chain joins TRBV5-1 to TRBJ2-2; no reliable D call. Per the germline V gene, CDR1 is SGHRS and CDR2 is YFSETQ. Trimming removed 2 bases from V and 0 bases from J, with 11 bases in between. This CDR3 has 16 amino acids. The CDR3 is CASSLVLGSNTGELFF. CDR3 nucleotide sequence: TGCGCCAGCAGCTTAGTGTTGGGGTCGAACACCGGGGAGCTGTTTTTT.

The rearrangement uses TRBV9 and TRBJ2-1; the D gene is possibly TRBD2 (6 bases). The CDR3 consists of 13 residues. Trimming cost V 4 bases and J 9 bases, with 14 bases left between them. Germline CDR1 is SGDLS and CDR2 is YYNGEE. CDR3: CASSPRPTSEQFF. CDR3 sequence (DNA): TGTGCCAGCAGCCCGAGGCCGACTAGTGAGCAGTTCTTC.

CDR3 sequence (DNA): TGTGCCAGCAGTTCTCGTGTCACCGGGGAGCTGTTTTTT. Its translation: CASSSRVTGELFF. This rearrangement joins TRBV6-5 to TRBJ2-2, with D unclear. V dropped 4 bases and J dropped 4 bases, with 7 bases sitting between them. The CDR3 is 13 residues long. The V gene's germline CDR1 is MNHEY and CDR2 SVGAGI.

With regard to this clone: A junction boundary mismatches the germline segment, possibly from a read error. The chain joins TRBV4-2 to TRBJ1-1; D unclear. CDR1 LGHNA and CDR2 YNFKEQ come from the germline V gene. The CDR3 is 12 amino acids. CDR3 protein: CASTQTPNEAFF. DNA of the CDR3: TGTGCCAGCACCCAAACCCCTAATGAAGCTTTCTTT.

The rearrangement joins TRBV9 to TRBJ2-1; D is undetermined. The germline V and J ends were trimmed by 4 bases and 8 bases, with 10 bases remaining between them. The CDR3 totals 12 residues. CDR1 SGDLS and CDR2 YYNGEE come from the germline V gene. This CDR3 reads CASSRPSYEQFF. The CDR3 coding sequence is TGTGCCAGCAGCCGCCCCAGTTATGAGCAGTTCTTC. Looking up the rest from reference TRBV9 and TRBJ2-1 gives the full variable domain: DSGVTQTPKHLITATGQRVTLRCSPRSGDLSVYWYQQSLDQGLQFLIQYYNGEERAKGNILERFSAQQFPDLHSELNLSSLELGDSALYFCASSRPSYEQFFGPGTRLTVL.

V usage is TRBV19 and J usage is TRBJ2-3; D call uncertain. Deletions cut 0 bases from V and 7 bases from J, with 17 bases between. This CDR3 has 16 residues. CDR1 and CDR2 (germline): LNHDA, SQIVND (reference sequence). This CDR3 is CASSIDQDLLGNTQYF. In DNA, the CDR3 is TGTGCCAGTAGTATAGATCAGGACCTCTTAGGAAATACGCAGTATTTT.

In nucleotides, the CDR3 is TGTGCCAGCAGTTACTCGAAGGCCAGGAGCTCCTACGAGCAGTACTTC. Amino acids: CASSYSKARSSYEQYF. The chain links TRBV6-5 to TRBJ2-7, with unresolved D. CDR1 is MNHEY and CDR2 is SVGAGI in the germline V gene. V was clipped by 0 bases and J by 0 bases, with 12 bases between them. This CDR3 is built from 16 residues.

V and J are TRBV14 and TRBJ2-1; D may correspond to TRBD1 or TRBD2 (5 bases each). This CDR3 has 13 residues. With 5 bases removed from V and 7 bases from J, the gap between germline ends came to 12 bases. Germline values: CDR1 SGHDN, CDR2 FVKESK. CDR3 nucleotide sequence: TGTGCCAGCAGCTGGGGACGGTTGAATGAGCAGTTCTTC. This sequence encodes CASSWGRLNEQFF.

This sequence joins TRBV6-6 and TRBJ1-1; possibly TRBD1 for D (5 bases). Looked up from germline, CDR1 is MNHNY and CDR2 is SVGAGI (reference sequence). The CDR3 length is 14 residues. V lost 2 bases and J lost 1, with 8 bases in between. DNA for the CDR3: TGTGCCAGCAGTTACCGGCAGGGGAACACTGAAGCTTTCTTT. This translates into CASSYRQGNTEAFF.

V and J are TRBV11-1 and TRBJ2-3; TRBD2 agrees at 7 bases. The CDR3 consists of 18 residues. Germline trimming cut 1 base from V and 1 base from J; bases unmatched to any gene: 11. Per the germline V gene, CDR1 is SGHAT and CDR2 is FQDESV (reference sequence). The CDR3 reads CASSLGGDPSGRTDTQYF. The CDR3 DNA is TGTGCCAGCAGCTTAGGGGGTGACCCTAGCGGTCGCACAGATACGCAGTATTTT.

The gene calls are TRBV11-2 and TRBJ2-7, with D possibly TRBD2 on 6 matching bases. CDR1 is SGHAT, CDR2 FQNNGV, per germline. The CDR3 contains 15 residues. V gave up 1 base and J gave up 4 bases, with 14 bases separating them. The CDR3 here is CASSLGLAQVYEQYF. As DNA, the CDR3 is TGTGCCAGCAGCTTAGGCCTAGCGCAAGTTTACGAGCAGTACTTC.

V usage is TRBV7-2 and J usage is TRBJ2-1; 7 nucleotides agree with TRBD1. Germline loops: CDR1 SGHTA, CDR2 FQGNSA. This CDR3 has 15 residues. The V gene end was trimmed by 6 bases and the J gene end by 0 bases; junction bases not matched to a gene: 5. CDR3 amino acids: CASSTGVNSYNEQFF. In nucleotides, the CDR3 is TGTGCCAGCAGTACAGGGGTCAACTCCTACAATGAGCAGTTCTTC.

V is TRBV10-3 and J is TRBJ2-7; 9 positions match TRBD1. The V segment lost 10 bases and the J segment 2 bases; nucleotides outside the gene matches: 18. The germline gives CDR1 ENHRY, CDR2 SYGVKD. The CDR3 has 17 residues. The CDR3 DNA sequence: TGTGCCAGCAGCGCCGCCTCGGGACAGGGAGTTCCCTACGAGCAGTACTTC. The encoded protein is CASSAASGQGVPYEQYF.

This clone was seen only a few times. This rearrangement joins TRBV12-5 to TRBJ2-7, with 7 bases identical to TRBD2. The CDR3 has 10 amino acids. Looked up from germline, CDR1 is LGHNT and CDR2 is FRNRAP. The V and J ends lost 6 bases and 7 bases, in that order; junction bases with no gene match: 0. CDR3 in amino acids: CASGREEQYF. The CDR3 DNA sequence: TGTGCTAGTGGGCGGGAGGAGCAGTACTTC. Using reference TRBV12-5 and TRBJ2-7 for the parts outside the CDR3, the full variable domain is DARVTQTPRHKVTEMGQEVTMRCQPILGHNTVFWYRQTMMQGLELLAYFRNRAPLDDSGMPKDRFSAEMPDATLATLKIQPSEPRDSAVYFCASGREEQYFGPGTRLTVT.

The chain carries TRBV28 and TRBJ1-1; maybe TRBD1 (6 bases). V was shortened by 6 bases and J by 5 bases, with 16 bases between the two germline ends. The CDR3 is made up of 14 amino acids. Per the germline V gene, CDR1 is MDHEN and CDR2 is SYDVKM. The CDR3 sequence: CASRPPGGYTEAFF. CDR3 bases: TGTGCCAGCAGACCTCCCGGGGGCTATACTGAAGCTTTCTTT.

The chain links TRBV7-2 to TRBJ2-5; no clear D gene. V shed 5 bases and J shed 3 bases, with 10 bases lying between them. The CDR3 has 13 amino acids. Germline V lookup: CDR1 SGHTA, CDR2 FQGNSA. The CDR3: CASSLPPKETQYF. CDR3 in DNA: TGTGCCAGCAGCCTACCCCCAAAAGAGACCCAGTACTTC.

The chain carries TRBV7-7 and TRBJ2-5, with 8 bases aligning to TRBD1. Germline values: CDR1 SSHAT, CDR2 FNYEAQ (reference sequence). V lost 0 bases and J lost 5; bases outside the gene matches: 5. The CDR3 is 15 amino acids. The CDR3 region has the DNA TGTGCCAGCAGCTTAGCCGCAGGGGGCGGGGAGACCCAGTACTTC. Translation gives CASSLAAGGGETQYF. Supplemented by reference TRBV7-7 and TRBJ2-5, the full variable domain reads GAGVSQSPRYKVTKRGQDVTLRCDPISSHATLYWYQQALGQGPEFLTYFNYEAQPDKSGLPSDRFSAERPEGSISTLTIQRTEQRDSAMYRCASSLAAGGGETQYFGPGTRLLVL.

V gene TRBV7-9 combines with J gene TRBJ1-1; 7 bases are a match to TRBD1. Germline assignment: CDR1 SEHNR and CDR2 FQNEAQ (reference sequence). Unmatched junction bases numbered 7, after V lost 5 bases and J lost 4 bases. This CDR3 contains 14 residues. The CDR3 here is CASSLRQGGTEAFF. CDR3 bases: TGTGCCAGCAGCCTGAGACAGGGTGGCACTGAAGCTTTCTTT.

The V gene is TRBV18, the J gene TRBJ2-7; 7 nucleotides line up with TRBD2. Germline V gene lookup returns CDR1 KGHSH and CDR2 LQKENI. The CDR3 contains 15 residues. After removal of 0 bases from V and 7 bases from J, the junction contained 9 bases not matched to a gene. The CDR3 DNA follows: TGTGCCAGCTCACCACCCTCCCGCGGGAGAGAAGAGCAGTACTTC. Amino acids: CASSPPSRGREEQYF.

The rearrangement uses TRBV10-1 and TRBJ2-1, with D maybe TRBD1 (5 bases). Germline-derived CDR1 and CDR2 are WNHNN and SYGVQD (reference sequence). This CDR3 is 15 amino acids long. Between the trimmed V and J ends, which lost 3 bases and 2 bases, there was a span of 11 bases. This chain's CDR3 is CASSEQVLTYNEQFF. CDR3 nucleotide sequence: TGCGCCAGCAGTGAACAGGTCTTGACCTACAATGAGCAGTTCTTC.